The clone carrying this T cell receptor beta chain was seen more than once but under ten times. What it binds is not known. The data originate from a study of cytomegalovirus exposure and HLA in healthy donors. Findings of the study overall: Later analysis identified a missense DCLRE1C variant that was linked to TCR beta V- and J-gene trimming. In the analysis, some V segments, TRBV6-2 and TRBV6-3 included, were excluded as indistinguishable. Associated with HLA alleles at 0.05 false discovery rate in a later analysis were about 17,000 TCR beta sequences.

13 Jbeta primers and 60 Vbeta primers were used for the PCR. Profiled with immunoSEQ multiplex PCR; TCRdb holds only in-frame clones, not every one. Of roughly 120,000 clones listed, approximately 79% are singletons. V was clipped by 5 bases and J by 1 base, with 5 bases between them. Germline CDR1 reads SQVTM; CDR2 reads ANQGSEA. There are 11 residues in the CDR3. The TCR comes from a man aged 45-65 years in good health and CMV-seropositive. Sequenced input: PBMCs. The chain has TRBV29-1 and TRBJ1-1; D remains ambiguous. DNA of the CDR3: TGCAGCGTTAGCAAGAACACTGAAGCTTTCTTT. Translated: CSVSKNTEAFF.